These 13 T cell receptor beta chains share one sample of origin, sequenced in a study of somatic mutations in cytotoxic T cells in rheumatoid arthritis. The table came from immunoSEQ multiplex PCR; TCRdb's copy has only in-frame clones and leaves some out. The data show roughly 20,000 clones, about 65% seen once. Input material: CD8+ T cells sorted from blood. Every receptor here comes from an adult with rheumatoid arthritis.

The chain combines TRBV7-9 with TRBJ2-7; 7 bases line up with TRBD1. Unmatched junction bases numbered 7, after V lost 6 bases and J lost 2 bases. Looked up from germline, CDR1 is SEHNR and CDR2 is FQNEAQ (reference sequence). The CDR3 totals 14 residues. CDR3: CASSSFDRAYEQYF. CDR3 nucleotides: TGTGCCAGCAGTTCGTTCGACAGGGCCTACGAGCAGTACTTC. The entire variable domain, with the rest obtained from reference TRBV7-9 and TRBJ2-7, is as follows: DTGVSQNPRHKITKRGQNVTFRCDPISEHNRLYWYRQTLGQGPEFLTYFQNEAQLEKSRLLSDRFSAERPKGSFSTLEIQRTEQGDSAMYLCASSSFDRAYEQYFGPGTRLTVT.

The genes are TRBV10-3 and TRBJ2-3, with a weak D call TRBD2 (6 bases). CDR3 length equals 14 residues. Germline V CDR1 and CDR2: ENHRY, SYGVKD. CDR3 sequence reads: CAAGGASSQDTQYF. CDR3 nucleotides: TGTGCTGCCGGAGGGGCAAGTTCCCAAGATACGCAGTATTTT.

This chain links TRBV6-5 with TRBJ2-2, with D possibly matching TRBD2 (5 bases). The length of the CDR3 is 15 residues. Germline V gene data show CDR1 as MNHEY and CDR2 as SVGAGI. V gave up 6 bases and J gave up 0 bases, with 11 bases separating them. The DNA of the CDR3 is TGTGCCAGCAGCCCAAATAGCGCGAACACCGGGGAGCTGTTTTTT. The encoded protein is CASSPNSANTGELFF.

The V and J genes are TRBV29-1 and TRBJ1-2; D ambiguous. V was pared by 5 bases and J by 4 bases, with 14 bases between. Per the germline V gene, CDR1 is SQVTM and CDR2 is ANQGSEA. CDR3 size: 13 residues. CDR3 in DNA: TGCAGCGTTTTCAGCGGGAGTTTCTATGGCTACACCTTC. It codes for CSVFSGSFYGYTF.

This clone has just a few counts. The chain is built from TRBV18 and TRBJ1-2; 7 bases agree with TRBD1. Germline V lookup: CDR1 KGHSH, CDR2 LQKENI. This CDR3 region has 13 residues. The junction had 6 bases not matched to a gene; V was cut back by 1 base and J by 10 bases. The CDR3 loop is CASSPQGALDYTF. The CDR3 DNA reads TGTGCCAGCTCACCACAGGGGGCATTGGACTACACCTTC.

V gene TRBV5-4 combines with J gene TRBJ2-6, with D perhaps matching TRBD2 (6 bases). Deletions cut 1 base from V and 0 bases from J, with 14 bases between. The CDR3 totals 18 residues. Germline CDR1 SGHNT, CDR2 YYREEE (reference sequence). The CDR3 spells CASSLSAGTLSGANVLTF. The CDR3 DNA reads as TGTGCCAGCAGCTTGTCGGCGGGGACTCTCTCTGGGGCCAACGTCCTGACTTTC.

A note on this clone: Distinct nucleotide sequences in the sample also encode this CDR3. The chain employs TRBV6-5 and TRBJ2-3; D not certain. Trimming removed 2 bases from V and 0 bases from J, with 3 bases in between. Looked up from germline, CDR1 is MNHEY and CDR2 is SVGAGI. This CDR3 is 13 amino acids long. As DNA, the CDR3 is TGTGCCAGCAGTTACGCCAGCACAGATACGCAGTATTTT. Amino acids: CASSYASTDTQYF.

In nucleotides, the CDR3 is TGTGCCACCAGCCGAGTGGACGAAGGGTACCAAGAGACCCAGTACTTC. This translates into CATSRVDEGYQETQYF. The chain employs TRBV15 and TRBJ2-5; no definite D call. Trimming shortened V by 5 bases and J by 0 bases, and 16 bases separated the two germline ends. Looked up from germline, CDR1 is LNHNV and CDR2 is YYDKDF (reference sequence). This CDR3 is 16 amino acids long. The full variable domain, rest sourced from reference TRBV15 and TRBJ2-5, is DAMVIQNPRYQVTQFGKPVTLSCSQTLNHNVMYWYQQKSSQAPKLLFHYYDKDFNNEADTPDNFQSRRPNTSFCFLDIRSPGLGDTAMYLCATSRVDEGYQETQYFGPGTRLLVL.

The rearrangement links TRBV6-5 to TRBJ2-1; maybe TRBD2 (5 bases). Between the trimmed V and J ends, which lost 5 bases and 2 bases, there was a span of 10 bases. The CDR3 has 14 amino acids. Looked up from germline, CDR1 is MNHEY and CDR2 is SVGAGI. The CDR3 loop reads CASSAGDTYNEQFF. As DNA, the CDR3 is TGTGCCAGCAGTGCCGGGGATACCTACAATGAGCAGTTCTTC.

V usage is TRBV7-9 and J usage is TRBJ1-2; no firm D call. This CDR3 region has 13 residues. The V gene lost 4 bases and the J gene lost 7 bases, with 13 bases spanning the gap. Germline-derived CDR1 and CDR2 are SEHNR and FQNEAQ (reference sequence). DNA of the CDR3: TGTGCCAGCAGCTACACTTTGTCGGGTGGCTACACCTTC. It translates to CASSYTLSGGYTF. Full variable domain (remainder filled in from reference TRBV7-9 and TRBJ1-2): DTGVSQNPRHKITKRGQNVTFRCDPISEHNRLYWYRQTLGQGPEFLTYFQNEAQLEKSRLLSDRFSAERPKGSFSTLEIQRTEQGDSAMYLCASSYTLSGGYTFGSGTRLTVV.

The J gene is TRBJ1-2, the V gene TRBV4-2, with D perhaps TRBD1 (5 bases). CDR3 size: 18 residues. Per germline, CDR1 LGHNA and CDR2 YNFKEQ. With 0 bases removed from V and 8 bases from J, the gap between germline ends came to 25 bases. The CDR3 DNA sequence: TGTGCCAGCAGCCAAGAGATGGTAGGTGCAGGGAAGAACGGCGGCTACACCTTC. It codes for CASSQEMVGAGKNGGYTF.

The gene calls are TRBV28 and TRBJ2-1; D remains ambiguous. The CDR3 spans 15 residues. Germline values: CDR1 MDHEN, CDR2 SYDVKM. The V end was cut by 3 bases, the J end by 5 bases, with 14 bases between. In DNA, the CDR3 is TGTGCCAGCAGTTTCCTGTTCGGACGGGACAATGAGCAGTTCTTC. Amino acids: CASSFLFGRDNEQFF.

The chain combines TRBV30 with TRBJ2-5; 9 bases line up with TRBD1. The J call may be faulty, since TRBJ2-7 better matches the DNA end. The germline V gene encodes CDR1 GTSNPN and CDR2 SVGIG (reference sequence). The length of the CDR3 is 13 residues. CDR3 in amino acids: CAWGVGTGNEQYF. CDR3 sequence (DNA): TGTGCCTGGGGGGTAGGGACAGGGAACGAGCAGTACTTC.